A single sample is the source of the 18 T cell receptor beta chains below, sequenced in a study of OX40 agonist ivuxolimab in advanced cancers. Generated by immunoSEQ multiplex PCR, the TCRdb table keeps only in-frame clones and is missing some. The repertoire includes roughly 56,000 clones, 87% of them detected once, and 0.55% to 0.65% sits in the top ten. Sequenced here: CD4+ or CD8+ T cells sorted from blood, sampled in a trial of the OX40 agonist ivuxolimab. These receptors all come from an adult with an advanced solid tumor such as melanoma, head and neck, liver or kidney cancer.

This clone came up a few times. The CDR3 region is CASSPGTGIIDEQFF. CDR3 nucleotide sequence: TGTGCCAGCAGCCCCGGGACAGGGATAATCGATGAGCAGTTCTTC. V and J are TRBV25-1 and TRBJ2-1, with 9 bases fitting TRBD1. CDR3 size: 15 residues. In germline, CDR1 is MGHDK, CDR2 SYGVNS. J gave up 8 bases and V 6 bases, and 11 bases lay outside the gene matches. Looking up the rest from reference TRBV25-1 and TRBJ2-1 gives the full variable domain: EADIYQTPRYLVIGTGKKITLECSQTMGHDKMYWYQQDPGMELHLIHYSYGVNSTEKGDLSSESTVSRIRTEHFPLTLESARPSHTSQYLCASSPGTGIIDEQFFGPGTRLTVL.

The chain recombines TRBV9 with TRBJ2-5; TRBD1 agrees at 9 bases. The CDR3 consists of 14 residues. Germline values: CDR1 SGDLS, CDR2 YYNGEE. Trimming at V came to 4 bases and at J to 2 bases, leaving 3 bases not matched to a gene. Here the CDR3 reads CASSIGTGQETQYF. In DNA, the CDR3 is TGTGCCAGCAGCATTGGGACAGGGCAAGAGACCCAGTACTTC.

The rearrangement links TRBV19 to TRBJ2-7; TRBD2 matches at 8 bases. V shed 4 bases and J 2 bases; nucleotides not matched to a gene: 1. Germline CDR1 is LNHDA and CDR2 is SQIVND (reference sequence). CDR3 length equals 13 residues. As DNA, the CDR3 is TGTGCCAGTAGTAGGGGACTAGCCTACGAGCAGTACTTC. It yields the protein CASSRGLAYEQYF.

This sequence joins TRBV18 and TRBJ1-2; 7 bases agree with TRBD1. Unmatched junction bases numbered 8, after V lost 5 bases and J lost 5 bases. The CDR3 runs to 14 residues. Germline assignment: CDR1 KGHSH and CDR2 LQKENI. DNA of the CDR3: TGTGCCAGCTCAACTTCCCAGGGGGTATATGGCTACACCTTC. Its translation: CASSTSQGVYGYTF.

The chain combines TRBV19 with TRBJ2-6; maybe TRBD1 (6 bases). The V end lost 5 bases, the J end lost 2 bases, and 10 bases lay between the germline ends. This CDR3 has 15 amino acids. Germline-derived CDR1 and CDR2 are LNHDA and SQIVND (reference sequence). CDR3 coding DNA: TGTGCCAGTAGTTCCAGGGGTCCTGGGGCCAACGTCCTGACTTTC. The encoded protein is CASSSRGPGANVLTF.

CDR3 region: CASHRAGNTEAFF. For the CDR3, the DNA is TGTGCCAGTCACAGGGCGGGGAACACTGAAGCTTTCTTT. The chain combines TRBV19 with TRBJ1-1, with D possibly matching TRBD1 (6 bases). Germline CDR1 and CDR2: LNHDA and SQIVND (reference sequence). V was trimmed by 8 bases and J by 1 base, leaving 11 bases between them. CDR3 length equals 13 residues.

The CDR3 DNA is TGTGCCAGCAAACTCTCCGACAGGGTGGGGGAGACCCAGTACTTC. Protein sequence: CASKLSDRVGETQYF. The chain carries TRBV6-1 and TRBJ2-5; 7 bases agree with TRBD1. The germline gives CDR1 MNHNS, CDR2 SASEGT. The V gene end was trimmed by 7 bases and the J gene end by 5 bases; junction bases not matched to a gene: 13. The CDR3 loop spans 15 amino acids.

V is TRBV5-6 and J is TRBJ2-5; D remains ambiguous. CDR3 length: 12 amino acids. Germline-derived CDR1 and CDR2 are SGHDT and YYEEEE. The ends were cut back, 4 bases at V and 5 bases at J, with 9 bases in the middle. The DNA for the CDR3 is TGTGCCAGCAGCCCCAGGCGGGAGACCCAGTACTTC. Encoded protein: CASSPRRETQYF.

The genes are TRBV7-9 and TRBJ1-3, with D maybe TRBD1 (6 bases). The CDR3 runs 14 residues. V was cut by 5 bases and J by 0 bases, with 8 bases left in between. Germline assignment: CDR1 SEHNR and CDR2 FQNEAQ (reference sequence). This chain's CDR3 is CASSRTVSGNTIYF. The CDR3 DNA follows: TGTGCCAGCAGCCGGACAGTCTCTGGAAACACCATATATTTT.

This clone has more than one count but fewer than ten. This sequence joins TRBV6-6 and TRBJ1-2; D is undetermined. Germline V lookup: CDR1 MNHNY, CDR2 SVGAGI (reference sequence). The CDR3 has 16 amino acids. Trimming took 3 bases from V and 0 from J, leaving 14 bases between them. DNA of the CDR3: TGTGCCAGCAGTTATCGCGGGGAAGGAGCTAACTATGGCTACACCTTC. This sequence encodes CASSYRGEGANYGYTF.

The sample holds one count of this clone. This chain links TRBV5-5 with TRBJ2-7; 9 bases fit TRBD1. V was clipped by 7 bases and J by 4 bases; unmatched bases: 3. Germline assignment: CDR1 SGHKS and CDR2 YYEKEE (reference sequence). The CDR3 extends over 12 amino acids. CDR3 in amino acids: CASWDRVYEQYF. CDR3 DNA sequence: TGTGCCAGCTGGGACAGGGTTTACGAGCAGTACTTC.

V is TRBV5-1 and J is TRBJ2-5, with unresolved D. Looked up from germline, CDR1 is SGHRS and CDR2 is YFSETQ. Trimming left V 0 bases short and J 5 bases short, with 11 bases between. The CDR3 loop spans 14 amino acids. CDR3 sequence: CASSLDDIIETQYF. The CDR3 bases are TGCGCCAGCAGCTTGGATGACATAATTGAGACCCAGTACTTC.

The chain is built from TRBV29-1 and TRBJ2-1; perhaps TRBD1 as D (5 bases). The CDR3 loop spans 11 amino acids. In germline, CDR1 is SQVTM, CDR2 ANQGSEA. This CDR3 reads CCSQGVDEQFF. As DNA, the CDR3 is TGCTGCTCGCAGGGTGTGGATGAGCAGTTCTTC.

The V call is TRBV28, the J call TRBJ1-2, with 8 bases lining up with TRBD1. The CDR3 is 15 amino acids. Germline lookup yields CDR1 MDHEN and CDR2 SYDVKM. Germline trimming cut 8 bases from V and 6 bases from J; bases unmatched to any gene: 14. The CDR3 protein is CASLQRWTGIHGYTF. For the CDR3, the DNA is TGTGCCAGCCTACAACGATGGACAGGGATCCATGGCTACACCTTC.

This clone was observed once. The chain uses TRBV7-2 and TRBJ2-5; 9 bases line up with TRBD1. Germline V CDR1 and CDR2: SGHTA, FQGNSA. Unmatched junction bases numbered 9, after V lost 5 bases and J lost 5 bases. The CDR3 totals 15 residues. Written as DNA, the CDR3 is TGTGCCAGCAGCCCGCCGGGACAGGGTGGCGAGACCCAGTACTTC. Encoded protein: CASSPPGQGGETQYF.

In nucleotides, the CDR3 is TGTGCCAGCAGCCAGTTGGGCGCTAGTGTAGAGCAGTTCTTC. Its translation is CASSQLGASVEQFF. The J gene is TRBJ2-1, the V gene TRBV2; the D is unclear. The CDR3 contains 14 residues. The germline gives CDR1 SNHLY, CDR2 FYNNEI. Trimming stripped 6 bases from V and 10 bases from J, with 19 bases between. Combining the CDR3 with reference TRBV2 and TRBJ2-1 gives the whole variable domain EPEVTQTPSHQVTQMGQEVILRCVPISNHLYFYWYRQILGQKVEFLVSFYNNEISEKSEIFDDQFSVERPDGSNFTLKIRSTKLEDSAMYFCASSQLGASVEQFFGPGTRLTVL.

This rearrangement joins TRBV6-1 to TRBJ1-2; no definite D call. CDR3 length equals 15 residues. In germline, CDR1 is MNHNS, CDR2 SASEGT. The V gene lost 2 bases and the J gene lost 0 bases, with 10 bases spanning the gap. The CDR3 DNA reads as TGTGCCAGCAGTGAATCCTGGGGTGCTAACTATGGCTACACCTTC. Encoded protein: CASSESWGANYGYTF.

Sample share makes this clone medium-sized (0.01 to 0.1%). The J gene is TRBJ1-2, the V gene TRBV10-2; possible D gene TRBD1, 5 bases. The CDR3 has 14 amino acids. Trimming stripped 6 bases from V and 4 bases from J, with 15 bases between. The germline gives CDR1 WSHSY, CDR2 SAAADI. The CDR3: CASSGLGASYGYTF. The CDR3, as DNA: TGCGCCAGCAGCGGACTTGGGGCCAGCTATGGCTACACCTTC.